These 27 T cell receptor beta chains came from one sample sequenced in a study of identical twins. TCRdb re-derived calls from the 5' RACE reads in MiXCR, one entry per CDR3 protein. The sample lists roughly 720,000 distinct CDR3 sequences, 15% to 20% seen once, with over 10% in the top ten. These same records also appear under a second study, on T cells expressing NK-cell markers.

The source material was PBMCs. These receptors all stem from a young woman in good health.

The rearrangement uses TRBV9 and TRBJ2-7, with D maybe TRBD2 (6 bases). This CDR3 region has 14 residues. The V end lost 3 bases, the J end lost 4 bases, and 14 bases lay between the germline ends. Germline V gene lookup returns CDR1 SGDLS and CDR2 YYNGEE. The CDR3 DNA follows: TGTGCCAGCAGCGCCCCGGGAGCCAGTTACGAGCAGTACTTC. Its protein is CASSAPGASYEQYF.

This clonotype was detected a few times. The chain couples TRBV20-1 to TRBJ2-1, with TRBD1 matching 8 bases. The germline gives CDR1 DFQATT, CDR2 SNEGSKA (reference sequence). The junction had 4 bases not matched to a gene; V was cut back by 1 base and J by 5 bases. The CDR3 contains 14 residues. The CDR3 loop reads CSARAGTGDNEQFF. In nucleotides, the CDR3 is TGCAGTGCTAGAGCCGGGACAGGCGACAATGAGCAGTTCTTC.

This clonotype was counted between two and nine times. The CDR3 region has the DNA TGCGCCAGCAGTCATTCCGGGACTTCCAATGAGCAGTTCTTC. Translating it yields CASSHSGTSNEQFF. J is TRBJ2-1 and V is TRBV10-1; D is perhaps TRBD2 (6 bases). The CDR3 length is 14 residues. Germline loops: CDR1 WNHNN, CDR2 SYGVQD (reference sequence). V gave up 5 bases and J gave up 6 bases, with 14 bases separating them.

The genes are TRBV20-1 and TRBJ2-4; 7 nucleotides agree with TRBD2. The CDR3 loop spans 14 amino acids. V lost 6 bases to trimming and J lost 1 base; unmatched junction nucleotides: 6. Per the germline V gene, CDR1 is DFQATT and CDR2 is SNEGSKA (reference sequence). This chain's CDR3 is CSAAGPGAKNIQYF. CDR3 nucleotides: TGCAGTGCAGCGGGACCTGGGGCCAAAAACATTCAGTACTTC.

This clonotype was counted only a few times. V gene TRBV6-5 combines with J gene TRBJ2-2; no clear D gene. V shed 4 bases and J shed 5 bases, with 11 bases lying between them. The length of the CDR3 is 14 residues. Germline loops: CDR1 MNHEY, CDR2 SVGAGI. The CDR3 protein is CASSFSHVTGELFF. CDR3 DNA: TGTGCCAGCAGTTTTAGTCATGTAACCGGGGAGCTGTTTTTT.

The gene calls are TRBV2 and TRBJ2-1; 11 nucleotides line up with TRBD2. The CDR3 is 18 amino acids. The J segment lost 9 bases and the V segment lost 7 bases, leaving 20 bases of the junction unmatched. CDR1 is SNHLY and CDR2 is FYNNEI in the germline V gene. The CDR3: CASTFASGTSGLHGEQFF. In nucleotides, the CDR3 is TGTGCCAGCACTTTCGCCTCCGGGACTAGCGGACTACATGGTGAGCAGTTCTTC.

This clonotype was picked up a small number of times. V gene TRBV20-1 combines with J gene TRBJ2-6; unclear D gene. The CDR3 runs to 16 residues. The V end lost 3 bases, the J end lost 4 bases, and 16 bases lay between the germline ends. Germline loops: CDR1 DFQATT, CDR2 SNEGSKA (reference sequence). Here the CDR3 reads CSASSGLTHGANVLTF. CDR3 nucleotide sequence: TGCAGTGCTAGCTCTGGTTTGACTCACGGGGCCAACGTCCTGACTTTC.

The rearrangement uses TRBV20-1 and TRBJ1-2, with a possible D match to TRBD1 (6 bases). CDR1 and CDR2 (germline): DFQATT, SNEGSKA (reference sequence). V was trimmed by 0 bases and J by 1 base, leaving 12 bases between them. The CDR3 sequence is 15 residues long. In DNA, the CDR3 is TGCAGTGCTAGAGACCAGGGGTCCGGTAACTATGGCTACACCTTC. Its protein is CSARDQGSGNYGYTF.

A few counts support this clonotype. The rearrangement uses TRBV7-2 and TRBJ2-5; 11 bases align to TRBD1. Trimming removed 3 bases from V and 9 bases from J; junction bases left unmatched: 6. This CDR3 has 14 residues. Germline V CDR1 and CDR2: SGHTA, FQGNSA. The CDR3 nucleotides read TGTGCCAGCAGCTTCCAGGGACAGGGGGGAGCCCAGTACTTC. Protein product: CASSFQGQGGAQYF.

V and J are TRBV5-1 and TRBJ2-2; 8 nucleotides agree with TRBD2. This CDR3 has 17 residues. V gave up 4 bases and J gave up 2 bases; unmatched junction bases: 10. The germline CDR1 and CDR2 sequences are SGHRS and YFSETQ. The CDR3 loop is CASSQGGTSGNTGELFF. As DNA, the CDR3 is TGCGCCAGCAGCCAGGGCGGCACTAGCGGAAACACCGGGGAGCTGTTTTTT. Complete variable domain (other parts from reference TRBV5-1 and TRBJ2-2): KAGVTQTPRYLIKTRGQQVTLSCSPISGHRSVSWYQQTPGQGLQFLFEYFSETQRNKGNFPGRFSGRQFSNSRSEMNVSTLELGDSALYLCASSQGGTSGNTGELFFGEGSRLTVL.

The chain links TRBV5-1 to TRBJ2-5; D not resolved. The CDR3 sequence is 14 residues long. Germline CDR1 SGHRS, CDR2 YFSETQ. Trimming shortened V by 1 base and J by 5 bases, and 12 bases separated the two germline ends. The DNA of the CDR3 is TGCGCCAGCAGCTTGTCCCGACCCTTGGAGACCCAGTACTTC. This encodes CASSLSRPLETQYF.

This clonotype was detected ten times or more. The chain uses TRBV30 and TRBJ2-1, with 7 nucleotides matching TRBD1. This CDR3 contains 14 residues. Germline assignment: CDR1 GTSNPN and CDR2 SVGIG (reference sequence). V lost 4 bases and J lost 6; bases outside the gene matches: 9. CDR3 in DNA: TGTGCCTGGAAAATATCAGGGGGTCCCAATGAGCAGTTCTTC. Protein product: CAWKISGGPNEQFF.

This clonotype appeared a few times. Written as DNA, the CDR3 is TGTGCCAGCAGCGTAGGGGCGCTGGAGACAGATACGCAGTATTTT. Translated: CASSVGALETDTQYF. This chain links TRBV9 with TRBJ2-3; no clear D gene. From germline, CDR1 is SGDLS and CDR2 YYNGEE. The CDR3 has 15 amino acids. V lost 0 bases and J 3 bases, leaving 11 bases between the germline ends.

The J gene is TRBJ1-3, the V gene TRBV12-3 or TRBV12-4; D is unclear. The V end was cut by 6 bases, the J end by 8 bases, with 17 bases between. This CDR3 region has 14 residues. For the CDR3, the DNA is TGTGCCAGCAGGTTCGGAACGGATTCGGACACCATATATTTT. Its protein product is CASRFGTDSDTIYF.

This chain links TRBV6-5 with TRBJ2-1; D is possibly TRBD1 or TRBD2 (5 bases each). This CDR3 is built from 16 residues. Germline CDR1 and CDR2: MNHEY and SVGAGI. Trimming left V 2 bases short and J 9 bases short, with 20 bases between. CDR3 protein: CASSYGVASSGGEQFF. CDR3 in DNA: TGTGCCAGCAGTTACGGGGTTGCGTCAAGTGGGGGTGAGCAGTTCTTC.

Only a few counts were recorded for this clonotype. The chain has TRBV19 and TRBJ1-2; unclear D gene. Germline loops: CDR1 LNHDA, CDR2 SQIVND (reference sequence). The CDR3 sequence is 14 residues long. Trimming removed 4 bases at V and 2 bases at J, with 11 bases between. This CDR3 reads CASSRRTENYGYTF. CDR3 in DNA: TGTGCCAGTAGTAGGCGAACCGAGAACTATGGCTACACCTTC.

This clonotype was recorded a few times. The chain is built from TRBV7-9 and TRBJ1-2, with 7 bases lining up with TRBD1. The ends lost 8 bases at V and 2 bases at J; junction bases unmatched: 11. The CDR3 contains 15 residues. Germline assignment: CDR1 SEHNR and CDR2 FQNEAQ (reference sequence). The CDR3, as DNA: TGTGCCAGCGGGAAACCGGGACAGAGGAACTATGGCTACACCTTC. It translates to CASGKPGQRNYGYTF.

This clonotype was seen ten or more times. The DNA of the CDR3 is TGTGCCAGCAGTTACGTTTCGACAGGCAGAGCTAACTATGGCTACACCTTC. Translating gives CASSYVSTGRANYGYTF. V is TRBV6-5 and J is TRBJ1-2; D may be TRBD1 (6 bases). The CDR3 totals 17 residues. Per the germline V gene, CDR1 is MNHEY and CDR2 is SVGAGI. Trimming removed 2 bases at V and 0 bases at J, with 16 bases between.

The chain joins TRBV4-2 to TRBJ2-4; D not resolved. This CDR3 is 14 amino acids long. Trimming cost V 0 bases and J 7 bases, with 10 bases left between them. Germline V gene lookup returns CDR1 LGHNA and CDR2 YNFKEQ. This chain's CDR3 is CASSQEAGPNIQYF. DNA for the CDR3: TGTGCCAGCAGCCAAGAGGCCGGCCCGAACATTCAGTACTTC.

DNA for the CDR3: TGTGCCAGCAGCCTGGCGATCCTCTACGAGCAGTACTTC. This sequence encodes CASSLAILYEQYF. V usage is TRBV11-2 and J usage is TRBJ2-7; no clear D. V was shortened by 5 bases and J by 3 bases, with 11 bases between the two germline ends. The germline CDR1 and CDR2 sequences are SGHAT and FQNNGV. CDR3 length: 13 residues.

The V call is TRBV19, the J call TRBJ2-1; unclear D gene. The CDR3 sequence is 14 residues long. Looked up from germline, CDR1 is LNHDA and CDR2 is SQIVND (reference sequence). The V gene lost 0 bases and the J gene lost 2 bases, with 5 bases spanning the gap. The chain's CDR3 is CASSIESAYNEQFF. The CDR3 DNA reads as TGTGCCAGTAGTATAGAGTCCGCCTACAATGAGCAGTTCTTC. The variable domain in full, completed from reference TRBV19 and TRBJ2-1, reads DGGITQSPKYLFRKEGQNVTLSCEQNLNHDAMYWYRQDPGQGLRLIYYSQIVNDFQKGDIAEGYSVSREKKESFPLTVTSAQKNPTAFYLCASSIESAYNEQFFGPGTRLTVL.

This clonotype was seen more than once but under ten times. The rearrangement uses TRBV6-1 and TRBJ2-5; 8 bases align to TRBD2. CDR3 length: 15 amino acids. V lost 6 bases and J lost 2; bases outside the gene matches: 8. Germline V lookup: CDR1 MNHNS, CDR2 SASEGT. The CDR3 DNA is TGTGCCAGCAGCTCAGGGAGCGGGGGACAAGAGACCCAGTACTTC. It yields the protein CASSSGSGGQETQYF.

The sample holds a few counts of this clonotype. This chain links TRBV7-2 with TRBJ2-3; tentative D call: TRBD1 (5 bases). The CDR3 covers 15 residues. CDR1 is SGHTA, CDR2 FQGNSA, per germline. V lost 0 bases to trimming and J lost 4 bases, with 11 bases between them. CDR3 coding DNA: TGTGCCAGCAGCTTAGCGTCAGGGATCGCAGATACGCAGTATTTT. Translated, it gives CASSLASGIADTQYF.

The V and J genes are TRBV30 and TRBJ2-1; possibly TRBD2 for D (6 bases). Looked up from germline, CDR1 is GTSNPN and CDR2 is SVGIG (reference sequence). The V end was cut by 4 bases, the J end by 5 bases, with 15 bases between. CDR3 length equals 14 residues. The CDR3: CAWIRDLINNEQFF. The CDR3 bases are TGTGCCTGGATCCGGGACTTGATAAACAATGAGCAGTTCTTC.

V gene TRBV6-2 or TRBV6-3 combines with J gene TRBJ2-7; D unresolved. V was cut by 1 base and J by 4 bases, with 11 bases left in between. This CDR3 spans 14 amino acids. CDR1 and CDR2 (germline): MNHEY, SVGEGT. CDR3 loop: CASSYLHGAYEQYF. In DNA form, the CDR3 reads TGTGCCAGCAGTTACTTGCACGGCGCGTACGAGCAGTACTTC.

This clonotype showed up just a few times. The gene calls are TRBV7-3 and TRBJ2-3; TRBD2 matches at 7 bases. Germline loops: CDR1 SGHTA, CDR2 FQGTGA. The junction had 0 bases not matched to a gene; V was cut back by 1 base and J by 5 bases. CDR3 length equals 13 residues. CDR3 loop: CASSLKREDTQYF. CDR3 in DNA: TGTGCCAGCAGCTTAAAGCGGGAAGATACGCAGTATTTT. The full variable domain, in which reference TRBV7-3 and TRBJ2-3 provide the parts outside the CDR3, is GAGVSQTPSNKVTEKGKYVELRCDPISGHTALYWYRQSLGQGPEFLIYFQGTGAADDSGLPNDRFFAVRPEGSVSTLKIQRTERGDSAVYLCASSLKREDTQYFGPGTRLTVL.

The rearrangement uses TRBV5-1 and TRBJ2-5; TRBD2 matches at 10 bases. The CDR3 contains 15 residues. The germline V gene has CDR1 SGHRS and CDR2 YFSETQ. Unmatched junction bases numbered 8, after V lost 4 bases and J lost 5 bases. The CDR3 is CASSQRTSGGETQYF. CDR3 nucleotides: TGCGCCAGCAGCCAAAGGACTAGCGGTGGGGAGACCCAGTACTTC.